These T cell receptor beta chains were read from a single sample in a study of shared clonotypes between healthy human individuals. Sequencing used immunoSEQ multiplex PCR; TCRdb keeps in-frame clones, though not all of them. The table records about half a million clones, about 84% of them present only once. The specimen sequenced was PBMCs. These receptors all stem from a middle-aged woman in good health. Some clones in this sample may be carry-over from other donors' samples. Each CDR3 is given with its conserved first and last residue. D genes are given only for firm matches. Clone size is not always given. Where it is, it says once, few, many or a class for expanded clones.

v_gene	len	abundance	d_gene	j_gene	CDR3aa	CDR3nt
TRBV11-2	15	.	.	TRBJ1-2	CASSPSRGAPYGYTF	TGTGCCAGCAGCCCTTCCAGGGGAGCCCCCTATGGCTACACCTTC
TRBV28	16	.	TRBD1	TRBJ2-7	CASSPLGGQGLDEQYF	TGTGCCAGCAGTCCCTTGGGGGGACAGGGTCTCGACGAGCAGTACTTC
TRBV5-1	15	many	.	TRBJ2-1	CASSLAYGSRNEQFF	TGCGCCAGCAGCTTGGCCTATGGTAGTAGGAATGAGCAGTTCTTC
TRBV6-5	15	.	.	TRBJ1-5	CASSSRGFSNQPQHF	TGTGCCAGCAGTTCTCGAGGATTTAGCAATCAGCCCCAGCATTTT
TRBV28	13	.	.	TRBJ1-5	CASGSGGYQPQHF	TGTGCCAGCGGCTCGGGCGGATATCAGCCCCAGCATTTT
TRBV6-1	13	.	TRBD1	TRBJ2-7	CASRTGQVGEQYF	TGTGCCAGCAGGACGGGACAGGTTGGAGAGCAGTACTTC
TRBV10-3	16	.	TRBD2	TRBJ2-7	CAISENPAGGPYEQYF	TGTGCCATCAGTGAGAATCCAGCGGGAGGGCCCTACGAGCAGTACTTC
TRBV5-1	15	.	TRBD2	TRBJ2-1	CASSLGLADYNEQFF	TGCGCCAGCAGCTTGGGGCTAGCGGACTACAATGAGCAGTTCTTC
TRBV4-1	20	.	.	TRBJ2-2	CASSQGPFVYRDTNTGELFF	TGCGCCAGCAGCCAAGGCCCTTTCGTTTACAGGGATACGAACACCGGGGAGCTGTTTTTT
TRBV5-1	15	.	.	TRBJ2-1	CASSPRDPRSNEQFF	TGCGCCAGCAGCCCCAGGGACCCGAGGTCCAATGAGCAGTTCTTC
TRBV13	15	.	.	TRBJ1-2	CASSLRVQGNYGYTF	TGTGCCAGCAGCTTAAGGGTACAGGGCAACTATGGCTACACCTTC
TRBV25-1	15	.	.	TRBJ1-5	CASSPSVGSNQPQHF	TGTGCCAGCAGCCCATCCGTTGGTAGCAATCAGCCCCAGCATTTT
TRBV28	14	few	.	TRBJ1-3	CASSLQASGNTIYF	TGTGCCAGCAGTCTACAGGCCTCTGGAAACACCATATATTTT
TRBV5-1	16	.	.	TRBJ2-2	CASSPRGRESTGELFF	TGCGCCAGCAGCCCGCGGGGGCGGGAGTCGACCGGGGAGCTGTTTTTT
TRBV11-2	15	once	.	TRBJ2-5	CASSFSPSWGETQYF	TGTGCCAGCAGCTTCAGTCCAAGCTGGGGGGAGACCCAGTACTTC
TRBV30	12	.	.	TRBJ1-2	CAWSRLTYGYTF	TGTGCCTGGAGTCGACTGACCTATGGCTACACCTTT
TRBV4-1	18	.	TRBD1	TRBJ1-5	CASSQAHSDRGRNQPQHF	TGCGCCAGCAGCCAGGCCCATTCGGACAGGGGTCGCAATCAGCCCCAGCATTTT